The 25 T cell receptor beta chains below come from one sample, sequenced in a study of vaccination effects on CD4 cells after COVID-19. These receptors have no identified antigens. Antigen-specific CD4+ T cells were first expanded with viral peptide pools by the ViraFEST assay and only then sequenced. Between days 10 and 11 of culture, CD4+ T cells were separated out. Produced via immunoSEQ multiplex PCR; TCRdb's table is partial and in-frame only. The profile covers 50,000 to 65,000 clones, with approximately 79% appearing a single time and 2.4% taken by the ten largest. Here the sequenced sample was CD4+ T cells from PBMCs cultured with HCoV-229E spike peptides, taken before COVID-19 vaccination. The receptors were gathered from a human donor who received a COVID-19 vaccine.

The chain combines TRBV9 with TRBJ2-2; 16 positions match TRBD2. With V trimmed by 0 bases and J by 5 bases, 7 bases remained unmatched. Germline assignment: CDR1 SGDLS and CDR2 YYNGEE. The CDR3 is 19 amino acids. CDR3 sequence: CASSVGSGLAGGLTGELFF. The CDR3 DNA sequence: TGTGCCAGCAGCGTAGGCTCGGGACTAGCGGGGGGGCTAACCGGGGAGCTGTTTTTT.

J is TRBJ1-5 and V is TRBV6-2 or TRBV6-3, with no clear D. Germline assignment: CDR1 MNHEY and CDR2 SVGEGT. The CDR3 is 15 amino acids. With 5 bases removed from V and 0 bases from J, the gap between germline ends came to 11 bases. The CDR3 DNA sequence: TGTGCCAGCAGTCGACCGCGGTATAGCAATCAGCCCCAGCATTTT. The encoded protein is CASSRPRYSNQPQHF.

The rearrangement links TRBV2 to TRBJ1-2; D unresolved. The V gene lost 7 bases and the J gene lost 3 bases, with 15 bases spanning the gap. The germline CDR1 and CDR2 sequences are SNHLY and FYNNEI. This CDR3 contains 14 residues. The CDR3 coding sequence is TGTGCCAGCACCGAGACCTCATGGTACTATGGCTACACCTTC. Protein product: CASTETSWYYGYTF.

The chain is built from TRBV10-3 and TRBJ2-3; D perhaps matches TRBD2 (5 bases). Trimming took off 0 bases at V and 2 bases at J, with 9 bases between the two ends. Germline V gives CDR1 ENHRY, CDR2 SYGVKD. The CDR3 has 15 residues. The DNA of the CDR3 is TGTGCCATCAGTGAGTCGGGCGGGTTCACAGATACGCAGTATTTT. Protein sequence: CAISESGGFTDTQYF.

V gene TRBV7-8 combines with J gene TRBJ1-3; TRBD1 might be the D (5 bases). Germline V gives CDR1 SGHVS, CDR2 FQNEAQ. The CDR3 length is 14 residues. Trimming left V 1 base short and J 9 bases short, with 13 bases between. CDR3 nucleotides: TGTGCCAGCAGCTTAGGTGGCAGGCAGGGCACCATATATTTT. Residues: CASSLGGRQGTIYF.

The J gene is TRBJ2-7, the V gene TRBV10-2; TRBD2 matches 15 bases. Trimming at V came to 6 bases and at J to 5 bases, leaving 5 bases not matched to a gene. The CDR3 totals 15 residues. Germline values: CDR1 WSHSY, CDR2 SAAADI. CDR3 protein: CASSRTSGGANEQYV. The CDR3 bases are TGCGCCAGCAGCCGGACTAGCGGGGGGGCCAACGAGCAGTACGTC.

The chain has TRBV7-9 and TRBJ1-4, with 7 bases matching TRBD1. The CDR3 loop spans 13 amino acids. CDR1 is SEHNR and CDR2 is FQNEAQ in the germline V gene (reference sequence). V dropped 5 bases and J dropped 8; count of bases not matched to a gene: 5. The chain's CDR3 is CASSRGLEEKLFF. The CDR3 coding sequence is TGTGCCAGCAGCAGGGGGCTGGAAGAAAAACTGTTTTTT.

The CDR3 sequence is CASSFARGDEKLFF. CDR3 DNA sequence: TGTGCCAGCAGTTTTGCCCGGGGGGATGAAAAACTGTTTTTT. The chain recombines TRBV6-6 with TRBJ1-4; TRBD1 might be the D (5 bases). V shed 4 bases and J shed 6 bases, with 12 bases lying between them. The CDR3 loop spans 14 amino acids. CDR1 is MNHNY, CDR2 SVGAGI, per germline (reference sequence).

The chain carries TRBV6-1 and TRBJ1-2, with D uncertain. This CDR3 is 13 amino acids long. V shed 3 bases and J shed 4 bases, with 9 bases lying between them. Germline loops: CDR1 MNHNS, CDR2 SASEGT. The CDR3 DNA sequence: TGTGCCAGCAGTGACCCACCGACCTATGGCTACACCTTC. This translates into CASSDPPTYGYTF.

V is TRBV24-1 and J is TRBJ2-1, with 7 bases aligning to TRBD1. The V and J ends lost 4 bases and 3 bases, in that order; junction bases with no gene match: 5. Germline CDR1 KGHDR, CDR2 SFDVKD. CDR3 size: 15 residues. CDR3 nucleotides: TGTGCCACCAGTGACGCCCGGACAGGCTACAATGAGCAGTTCTTC. Protein: CATSDARTGYNEQFF.

The V and J genes are TRBV19 and TRBJ1-2, with D maybe TRBD1 (6 bases). Trimming left V 1 base short and J 4 bases short, with 13 bases between. There are 15 residues in the CDR3. The germline CDR1 and CDR2 sequences are LNHDA and SQIVND (reference sequence). CDR3 in amino acids: CASSIGGGLGYGYTF. In DNA form, the CDR3 reads TGTGCCAGTAGTATAGGTGGGGGCTTGGGCTATGGCTACACCTTC.

The J gene is TRBJ2-5, the V gene TRBV5-6; D ambiguous. The CDR3 is 13 amino acids. Germline V gene lookup returns CDR1 SGHDT and CDR2 YYEEEE. The V end was cut by 1 base, the J end by 1 base, with 5 bases between. This chain's CDR3 is CASSLRLQETQYF. The CDR3 bases are TGTGCCAGCAGCTTGAGGCTCCAAGAGACCCAGTACTTC.

In this sample, this clone turned up once. The chain carries TRBV29-1 and TRBJ2-7; unclear D gene. V dropped 0 bases and J dropped 5 bases, with 2 bases sitting between them. Germline CDR1 reads SQVTM; CDR2 reads ANQGSEA. There are 10 residues in the CDR3. The CDR3 loop is CSVEEDEQYV. The CDR3 nucleotides are TGCAGCGTTGAAGAGGACGAGCAGTACGTC.

The genes are TRBV5-1 and TRBJ1-1, with TRBD1 matching 7 bases. V lost 0 bases to trimming and J lost 11 bases; unmatched junction nucleotides: 4. The CDR3 sequence is 12 residues long. Looked up from germline, CDR1 is SGHRS and CDR2 is YFSETQ. CDR3 nucleotides: TGCGCCAGCAGCTTGGAGGGGGCGCGGGCTTTCTTT. Its translation: CASSLEGARAFF.

CDR3 region: CATSRIIGEYGNTIYF. The CDR3 region has the DNA TGTGCCACCAGCAGAATTATAGGGGAGTATGGAAACACCATATATTTT. V usage is TRBV15 and J usage is TRBJ1-3, with D perhaps matching TRBD1 (5 bases). Trimming left V 2 bases short and J 3 bases short, with 14 bases between. The germline gives CDR1 LNHNV, CDR2 YYDKDF (reference sequence). The CDR3 covers 16 residues.

The rearrangement joins TRBV18 to TRBJ2-7; 9 nucleotides line up with TRBD1. Trimming cost V 2 bases and J 3 bases; bases outside gene matches: 5. This CDR3 has 15 amino acids. Germline-derived CDR1 and CDR2 are KGHSH and LQKENI. CDR3 protein: CASSPGDRVLYEQYV. DNA of the CDR3: TGTGCCAGCTCACCAGGGGACAGGGTCCTCTACGAGCAGTACGTC.

This clone has a single count. This rearrangement joins TRBV7-2 to TRBJ2-2; a possible D gene is TRBD2 (6 bases). CDR1 is SGHTA, CDR2 FQGNSA, per germline. V lost 5 bases, J lost 1 base, and 20 bases lay in between. The CDR3 has 18 residues. CDR3 in amino acids: CASSAGLATYRNTGELFF. In DNA form, the CDR3 reads TGTGCCAGCAGCGCGGGGTTAGCCACTTACAGGAACACCGGGGAGCTGTTTTTT.

This clone appeared once. The chain joins TRBV30 to TRBJ1-4; 7 positions agree with TRBD1. CDR1 is GTSNPN, CDR2 SVGIG, per germline (reference sequence). V lost 5 bases and J lost 6; bases outside the gene matches: 6. This CDR3 has 13 residues. The CDR3 spells CAWAGTVDEKLFF. The CDR3 DNA follows: TGTGCCTGGGCCGGGACAGTCGATGAAAAACTGTTTTTT. The variable domain in full, completed from reference TRBV30 and TRBJ1-4, reads SQTIHQWPATLVQPVGSPLSLECTVEGTSNPNLYWYRQAAGRGLQLLFYSVGIGQISSEVPQNLSASRPQDRQFILSSKKLLLSDSGFYLCAWAGTVDEKLFFGSGTQLSVL.

This clone was detected a few times. This chain connects TRBV19 to TRBJ2-1; 8 nucleotides align to TRBD1. The V gene's germline CDR1 is LNHDA and CDR2 SQIVND (reference sequence). V lost 5 bases to trimming and J lost 0 bases; unmatched junction nucleotides: 3. The CDR3 is made up of 15 amino acids. Written as DNA, the CDR3 is TGTGCCAGTAGTCTAACAGGGGGCTCCTACAATGAGCAGTTCTTC. Protein product: CASSLTGGSYNEQFF.

The chain carries TRBV7-2 and TRBJ2-2; possibly TRBD2 for D (5 bases). The V gene's germline CDR1 is SGHTA and CDR2 FQGNSA. V was cut by 5 bases and J by 0 bases, with 10 bases left in between. The CDR3 is made up of 15 amino acids. The CDR3 coding sequence is TGTGCCAGCAGCCACGACTACTCGAACACCGGGGAGCTGTTTTTT. This translates into CASSHDYSNTGELFF. The full variable domain, in which reference TRBV7-2 and TRBJ2-2 provide the parts outside the CDR3, is GAGVSQSPSNKVTEKGKDVELRCDPISGHTALYWYRQSLGQGLEFLIYFQGNSAPDKSGLPSDRFSAERTGGSVSTLTIQRTQQEDSAVYLCASSHDYSNTGELFFGEGSRLTVL.

The count of this clone is one. V usage is TRBV28 and J usage is TRBJ1-6, with D uncertain. CDR3 length equals 15 residues. Germline CDR1 is MDHEN and CDR2 is SYDVKM. V lost 3 bases to trimming and J lost 7 bases, with 13 bases between them. The CDR3 DNA reads TGTGCCAGCAGTTTTAGTACAGAATTAAATTCACCCCTCCACTTT. This sequence encodes CASSFSTELNSPLHF.

The chain couples TRBV2 to TRBJ1-5; D perhaps matches TRBD1 (6 bases). Trimming removed 3 bases at V and 5 bases at J, with 17 bases between. The germline V gene has CDR1 SNHLY and CDR2 FYNNEI. This CDR3 has 16 amino acids. The CDR3 nucleotides read TGTGCCAGCAGTGACGGACAGCCTAAGCCCGATCAGCCCCAGCATTTT. It yields the protein CASSDGQPKPDQPQHF.

V and J are TRBV18 and TRBJ1-1, with TRBD1 matching 8 bases. V was pared by 7 bases and J by 11 bases, with 15 bases of the junction left unmatched. The CDR3 sequence is 14 residues long. Germline CDR1 KGHSH, CDR2 LQKENI. The DNA of the CDR3 is TGTGCCAGCTTACCCACAATCGCAGGGGGCGCGGCTTTCTTT. Amino acid sequence: CASLPTIAGGAAFF. The variable domain in full, completed from reference TRBV18 and TRBJ1-1, reads NAGVMQNPRHLVRRRGQEARLRCSPMKGHSHVYWYRQLPEEGLKFMVYLQKENIIDESGMPKERFSAEFPKEGPSILRIQQVVRGDSAAYFCASLPTIAGGAAFFGQGTRLTVV.

The chain carries TRBV6-5 and TRBJ2-3; D is perhaps TRBD1 (5 bases). This CDR3 is built from 15 residues. CDR1 and CDR2 (germline): MNHEY, SVGAGI. Trimming removed 4 bases from V and 1 base from J, with 12 bases in between. This CDR3 reads CASSSGPTRTDTQYF. The CDR3 DNA is TGTGCCAGCAGTTCAGGGCCCACTCGCACAGATACGCAGTATTTT.

This chain connects TRBV5-4 to TRBJ2-5; D tentatively reads TRBD1 or TRBD2 (6 bases each). Germline CDR1 is SGHNT and CDR2 is YYREEE (reference sequence). Trimming left V 0 bases short and J 2 bases short, with 11 bases between. The CDR3 consists of 15 residues. The CDR3 region is CASSLGGTQQETQYF. CDR3 DNA sequence: TGTGCCAGCAGCTTGGGCGGGACACAACAAGAGACCCAGTACTTC. Full variable domain (outside the CDR3, taken from reference TRBV5-4 and TRBJ2-5): ETGVTQSPTHLIKTRGQQVTLRCSSQSGHNTVSWYQQALGQGPQFIFQYYREEENGRGNFPPRFSGLQFPNYSSELNVNALELDDSALYLCASSLGGTQQETQYFGPGTRLLVL.